This is a list of T cell receptor beta chains from one sample in a study of T-cell memory formation after mild COVID-19. Using its own MiXCR run on the 5' RACE reads, TCRdb lists one record per CDR3 protein. The repertoire holds a few hundred thousand distinct CDR3 sequences, with around 28% as singletons. Sequenced sample: PBMCs or a T cell subset sorted from them (not recorded which). These receptors were obtained from an adult woman who had mild COVID-19 (a few samples of this study predate the infection). Cell type and time point are not known. The CDR3 runs from the conserved cysteine through the conserved F or W. A D gene is named only where the DNA matches it firmly. Expanded clones get a size class; other rows say once, few or many, or leave the size out.

NA	few	TRBJ2-1	TRBV12-3/TRBV12-4	14	CASNPRGDYNEQFF	TGTGCCAGCAACCCTAGAGGGGACTACAATGAGCAGTTCTTC
NA	NA	TRBJ2-7	TRBV19	13	CASSTGTGFEQYF	TGTGCCAGTAGTACCGGTACAGGGTTCGAGCAGTACTTC
NA	few	TRBJ2-3	TRBV6-2/TRBV6-3	15	CASSQSGTSTDTQYF	TGTGCCAGCAGCCAGAGCGGAACTAGCACAGATACGCAGTATTTT
TRBD1	NA	TRBJ2-5	TRBV7-9	17	CASSSRGDRGYQETQYF	TGTGCCAGCAGCTCGAGGGGGGACAGGGGGTACCAAGAGACCCAGTACTTC
NA	NA	TRBJ2-1	TRBV24-1	14	CATSELDTYNEQFF	TGTGCCACCAGTGAATTAGACACATACAATGAGCAGTTCTTC
NA	NA	TRBJ2-2	TRBV5-1	14	CASSFIPGTGELFF	TGCGCCAGCAGCTTTATCCCGGGCACCGGGGAGCTGTTTTTT
NA	few	TRBJ2-2	TRBV5-1	14	CASSLSAATGELFF	TGCGCCAGCAGCTTGTCAGCCGCCACCGGGGAGCTGTTTTTT
NA	NA	TRBJ2-7	TRBV5-6	13	CASSAARNYEQYF	TGTGCCAGCAGCGCAGCCCGAAACTACGAGCAGTACTTC
TRBD2	few	TRBJ2-2	TRBV6-4	14	CASRLRGSTGELFF	TGTGCCAGCCGTCTGCGGGGGAGCACCGGGGAGCTGTTTTTT
NA	few	TRBJ2-5	TRBV19	12	CASREVGETQYF	TGTGCCAGCCGAGAGGTGGGAGAGACCCAGTACTTC
TRBD1	NA	TRBJ1-6	TRBV27	15	CASSNGQGRNSPLHF	TGTGCCAGCAGCAATGGACAGGGGCGGAATTCACCCCTCCACTTT
TRBD1	NA	TRBJ1-6	TRBV7-2	14	CASSTGTGGSPLHF	TGTGCCAGCAGCACCGGGACAGGGGGATCACCCCTCCACTTT
TRBD2	NA	TRBJ2-1	TRBV7-9	17	CASSLEGGLAGGNEQFF	TGTGCCAGCAGCTTAGAAGGCGGACTAGCGGGGGGGAATGAGCAGTTCTTC
TRBD1	NA	TRBJ2-2	TRBV7-8	16	CASSFQGGARTGELFF	TGTGCCAGCAGCTTCCAAGGGGGCGCGAGGACCGGGGAGCTGTTTTTT
NA	NA	TRBJ2-7	TRBV5-1	14	CASSMDSWGYEQYF	TGCGCCAGCAGCATGGACTCTTGGGGCTACGAGCAGTACTTC
TRBD1	NA	TRBJ2-1	TRBV6-2/TRBV6-3	15	CATGTGVPLYNEQFF	TGTGCCACCGGGACAGGGGTCCCCCTCTACAATGAGCAGTTCTTC
NA	NA	TRBJ1-3	TRBV19	12	CASTSSGNTIYF	TGTGCCAGTACCAGTTCTGGAAACACCATATATTTT
NA	few	TRBJ1-2	TRBV9	11	CASSGKEGYTF	TGTGCCAGCAGCGGGAAGGAAGGCTACACCTTC
NA	NA	TRBJ1-1	TRBV28	16	CASSFWGLKGDTEAFF	TGTGCCAGCAGTTTTTGGGGATTGAAAGGGGACACTGAAGCTTTCTTT
NA	NA	TRBJ2-3	TRBV20-1	15	CSAAQSGSGTDTQYF	TGCAGTGCAGCGCAAAGCGGGTCCGGCACAGATACGCAGTATTTT
NA	NA	TRBJ2-3	TRBV7-9	13	CASSLRGLDTQYF	TGTGCCAGCAGCTTAAGGGGATTAGATACGCAGTATTTT
TRBD1	many	TRBJ1-5	TRBV7-9	15	CASSITGDSNQPQHF	TGTGCCAGCAGCATAACAGGGGATAGCAATCAGCCCCAGCATTTT
NA	few	TRBJ2-5	TRBV11-2	12	CASRGVGETQYF	TGTGCCAGCAGAGGCGTCGGGGAGACCCAGTACTTC
TRBD1	few	TRBJ2-1	TRBV4-2	17	CASSPPGTGRSYNEQFF	TGTGCCAGCAGCCCCCCAGGGACAGGGCGCTCCTACAATGAGCAGTTCTTC
NA	NA	TRBJ2-1	TRBV12-3/TRBV12-4	12	CASSSQLNEQFF	TGTGCCAGCAGCTCTCAATTAAATGAGCAGTTCTTC
TRBD1	few	TRBJ2-7	TRBV18	15	CASSISGTGPLEQYF	TGTGCCAGCTCAATTTCCGGGACAGGGCCCTTGGAGCAGTACTTC
NA	NA	TRBJ2-7	TRBV6-5	15	CASRWDSLSTYEQYF	TGTGCCAGTCGGTGGGACTCACTTTCCACCTACGAGCAGTACTTC
NA	NA	TRBJ2-5	TRBV15	13	CATSRDTKETQYF	TGTGCCACCAGCAGAGACACAAAAGAGACCCAGTACTTC
NA	many	TRBJ2-7	TRBV20-1	12	CSADVRGIEQYF	TGCAGTGCGGACGTGAGGGGCATCGAGCAGTACTTC
TRBD1	NA	TRBJ2-7	TRBV4-3	17	CASSLTVSGTGPYEQYF	TGCGCCAGCAGCCTCACCGTTTCCGGGACAGGACCCTACGAGCAGTACTTC
NA	NA	TRBJ1-2	TRBV12-3/TRBV12-4	13	CASSLVGGIGYTF	TGTGCCAGCAGTTTAGTCGGGGGCATTGGCTACACCTTC
TRBD1	NA	TRBJ2-5	TRBV12-3/TRBV12-4	14	CASSNGQGKETQYF	TGTGCCAGCAGTAACGGACAGGGGAAAGAGACCCAGTACTTC
NA	NA	TRBJ1-5	TRBV6-2/TRBV6-3	14	CASSEVGGNQPQHF	TGTGCCAGCAGTGAAGTGGGCGGGAATCAGCCCCAGCATTTT
NA	few	TRBJ2-5	TRBV24-1	17	CATSDRGRGDYQETQYF	TGTGCCACCAGTGATCGAGGGAGAGGGGACTACCAAGAGACCCAGTACTTC
NA	NA	TRBJ2-7	TRBV12-3/TRBV12-4	13	CASSSRGGFEQYF	TGTGCCAGCAGTTCCAGGGGGGGTTTTGAGCAGTACTTC
TRBD1	NA	TRBJ2-2	TRBV7-3	18	CASSPWGSGTGATGELFF	TGTGCCAGCAGCCCCTGGGGGTCGGGGACAGGGGCCACCGGGGAGCTGTTTTTT
NA	few	TRBJ2-5	TRBV24-1	15	CATSDPTEGRETQYF	TGTGCCACCAGTGATCCCACCGAAGGGAGGGAGACCCAGTACTTC
NA	NA	TRBJ2-5	TRBV20-1	11	CSASIGKTQYF	TGCAGTGCTTCTATCGGGAAGACCCAGTACTTC
TRBD1	NA	TRBJ1-4	TRBV7-9	15	CASSASGTGAEKLFF	TGTGCCAGCAGCGCCTCCGGGACAGGAGCTGAAAAACTGTTTTTT
NA	few	TRBJ2-5	TRBV5-1	13	CASSLVRQETQYF	TGCGCCAGCAGCTTGGTCCGACAAGAGACCCAGTACTTC
TRBD2	NA	TRBJ2-2	TRBV12-3/TRBV12-4	14	CASTQAGGRGELFF	TGTGCCAGCACTCAAGCGGGGGGCCGCGGGGAGCTGTTTTTT